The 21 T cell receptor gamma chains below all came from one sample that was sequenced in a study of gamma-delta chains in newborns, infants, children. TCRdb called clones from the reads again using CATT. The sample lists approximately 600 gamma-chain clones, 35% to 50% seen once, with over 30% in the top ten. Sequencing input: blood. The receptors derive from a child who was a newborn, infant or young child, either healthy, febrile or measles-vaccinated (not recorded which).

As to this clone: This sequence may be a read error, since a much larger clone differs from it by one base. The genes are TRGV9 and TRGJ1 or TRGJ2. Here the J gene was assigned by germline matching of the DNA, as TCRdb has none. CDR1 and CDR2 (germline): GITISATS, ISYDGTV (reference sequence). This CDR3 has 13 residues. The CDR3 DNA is TGTGCCTTTTGGGAGTCTGGTCAGAATAAGAAACTCTTT. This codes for CAFWESGQNKKLF.

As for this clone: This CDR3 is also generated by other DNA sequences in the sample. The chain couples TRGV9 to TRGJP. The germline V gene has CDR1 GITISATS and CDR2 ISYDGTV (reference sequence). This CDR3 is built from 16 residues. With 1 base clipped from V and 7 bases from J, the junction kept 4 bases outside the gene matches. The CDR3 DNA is TGTGCCTTGTGGGAGGTCGGTGAGTTGGGCAAAAAAATCAAGGTATTT. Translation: CALWEVGELGKKIKVF.

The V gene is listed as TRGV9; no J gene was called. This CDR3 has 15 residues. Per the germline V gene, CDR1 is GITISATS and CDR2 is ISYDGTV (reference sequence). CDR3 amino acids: CALWEEEVGKKIKVF. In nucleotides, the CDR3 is TGTGCCTTGTGGGAGGAAGAGGTGGGCAAAAAAATAAAGGTATTT.

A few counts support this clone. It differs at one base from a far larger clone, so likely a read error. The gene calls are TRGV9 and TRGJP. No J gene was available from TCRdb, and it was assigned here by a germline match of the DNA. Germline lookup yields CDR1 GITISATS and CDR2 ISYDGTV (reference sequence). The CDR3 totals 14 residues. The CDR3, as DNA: TGTGCCTTGTGGCAAGAGGTGGGCAAAAAAATCAAGGTATTT. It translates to CALWQEVGKKIKVF.

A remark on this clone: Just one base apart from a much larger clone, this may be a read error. The CDR3 here is CATWDGPYYKKLF. The CDR3 region has the DNA TGTGCCACCTGGGATGGGCCTTATTATAAGAAACTCTTT. This chain uses TRGV4 with TRGJ1 or TRGJ2. In the absence of a J gene in TCRdb, the DNA was matched to germline to assign it here. V lost 0 bases, J lost 3 bases, and 2 bases stayed unmatched. This CDR3 spans 13 amino acids. Germline V lookup: CDR1 EGSTGY, CDR2 YDSYTSSV.

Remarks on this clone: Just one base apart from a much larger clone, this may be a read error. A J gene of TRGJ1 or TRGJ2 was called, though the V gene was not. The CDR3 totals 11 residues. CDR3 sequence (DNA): TGTGCCACCTTGGATTATTATAAGAAACTCTTT. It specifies CATLDYYKKLF.

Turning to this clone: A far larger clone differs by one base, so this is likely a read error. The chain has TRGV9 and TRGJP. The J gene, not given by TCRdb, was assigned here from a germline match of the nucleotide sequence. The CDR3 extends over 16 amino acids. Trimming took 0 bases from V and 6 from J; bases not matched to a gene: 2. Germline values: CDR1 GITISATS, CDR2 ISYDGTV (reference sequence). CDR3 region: CALWEVPELGKKIKVF. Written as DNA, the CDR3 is TGTGCCTTGTGGGAGGTGCCAGAGTTGGGCAAAAAAATCAAGGTATTT.

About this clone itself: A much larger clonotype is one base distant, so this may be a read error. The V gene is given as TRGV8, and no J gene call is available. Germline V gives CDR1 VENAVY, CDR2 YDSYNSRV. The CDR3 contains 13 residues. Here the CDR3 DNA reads TGTGCCACCTGGGATACCACTGGTTGGTTCAGGATATTT. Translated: CATWDTTGWFRIF.

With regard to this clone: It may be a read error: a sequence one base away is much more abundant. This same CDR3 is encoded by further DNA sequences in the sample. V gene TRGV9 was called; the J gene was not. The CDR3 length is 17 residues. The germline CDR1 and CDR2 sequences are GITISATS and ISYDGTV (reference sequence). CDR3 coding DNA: TGTGCCTTGTGGGAGGTAGCTCAAGAGTTGGGCAAAAAAATCAAGGTATTC. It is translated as CALWEVAQELGKKIKVF.

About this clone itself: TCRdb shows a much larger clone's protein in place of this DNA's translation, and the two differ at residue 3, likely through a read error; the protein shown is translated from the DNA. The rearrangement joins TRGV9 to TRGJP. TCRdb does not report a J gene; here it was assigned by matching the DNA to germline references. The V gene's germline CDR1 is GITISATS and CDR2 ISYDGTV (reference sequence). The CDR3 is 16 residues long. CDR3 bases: TGTGCCTCGTGGGAGGTGGGAAAGTTGGGCAAAAAAATCAAGGTATTT. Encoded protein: CASWEVGKLGKKIKVF.

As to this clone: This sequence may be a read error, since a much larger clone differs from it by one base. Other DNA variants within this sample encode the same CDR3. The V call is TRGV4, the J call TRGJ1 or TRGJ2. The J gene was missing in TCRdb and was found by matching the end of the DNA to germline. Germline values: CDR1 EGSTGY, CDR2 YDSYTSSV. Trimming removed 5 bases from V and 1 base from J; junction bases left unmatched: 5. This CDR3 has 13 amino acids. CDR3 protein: CATWGLNYYKKLF. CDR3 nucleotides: TGTGCCACCTGGGGCCTTAATTATTATAAGAAACTCTTT.

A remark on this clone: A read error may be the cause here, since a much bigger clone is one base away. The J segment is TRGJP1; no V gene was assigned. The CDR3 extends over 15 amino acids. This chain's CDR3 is CATWDVGTTGWFKTF. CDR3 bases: TGTGCCACCTGGGATGTAGGTACCACTGGTTGGTTCAAGACATTT.

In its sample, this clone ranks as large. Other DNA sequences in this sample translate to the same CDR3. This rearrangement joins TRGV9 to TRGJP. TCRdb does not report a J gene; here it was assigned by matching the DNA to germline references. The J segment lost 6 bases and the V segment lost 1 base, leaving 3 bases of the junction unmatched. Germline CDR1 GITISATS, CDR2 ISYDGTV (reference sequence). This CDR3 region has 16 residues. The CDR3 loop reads CALWEVGELGKKIKVF. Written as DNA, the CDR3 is TGTGCCTTGTGGGAGGTAGGAGAGTTGGGCAAAAAAATCAAGGTATTT.

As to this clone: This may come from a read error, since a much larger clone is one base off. CDR3 loop: CALWEIMAELGKKIKVF. The CDR3 bases are TGTGCCCTGTGGGAGATAATGGCAGAGTTGGGCAAAAAAATCAAGGTATTT. The J gene is TRGJP, the V gene TRGV9. The CDR3 covers 17 residues. In germline, CDR1 is GITISATS, CDR2 ISYDGTV (reference sequence).

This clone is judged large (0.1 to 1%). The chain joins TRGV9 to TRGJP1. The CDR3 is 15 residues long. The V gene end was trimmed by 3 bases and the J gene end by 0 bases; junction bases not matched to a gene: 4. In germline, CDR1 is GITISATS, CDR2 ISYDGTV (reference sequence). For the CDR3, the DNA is TGTGCCTTGTGGGAGCCTTATACCACTGGTTGGTTCAAGATATTT. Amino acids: CALWEPYTTGWFKIF.

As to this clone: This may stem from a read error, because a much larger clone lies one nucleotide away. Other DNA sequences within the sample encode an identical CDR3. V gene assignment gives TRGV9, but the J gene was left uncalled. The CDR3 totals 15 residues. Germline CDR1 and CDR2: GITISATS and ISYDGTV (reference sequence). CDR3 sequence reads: CALWEVGLNYYKKLF. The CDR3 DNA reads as TGTGCCTTGTGGGAGGTGGGCCTGAATTATTATAAGAAACTCTTC.

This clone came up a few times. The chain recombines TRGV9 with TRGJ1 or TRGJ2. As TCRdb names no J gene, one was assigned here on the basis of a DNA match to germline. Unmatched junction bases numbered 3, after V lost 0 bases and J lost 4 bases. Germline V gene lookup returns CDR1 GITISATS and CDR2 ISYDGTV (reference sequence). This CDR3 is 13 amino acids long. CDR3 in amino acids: CALWEVPYYKKLF. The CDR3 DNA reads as TGTGCCTTGTGGGAGGTGCCCTATTATAAGAAACTCTTT.

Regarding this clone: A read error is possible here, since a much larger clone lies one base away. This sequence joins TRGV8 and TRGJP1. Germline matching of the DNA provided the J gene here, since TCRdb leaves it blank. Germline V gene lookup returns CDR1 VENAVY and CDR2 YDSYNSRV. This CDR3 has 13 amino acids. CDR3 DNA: TGTGCCCCCTGGGATACCACTGGTTGGTTCAAGATATTT. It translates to CAPWDTTGWFKIF.

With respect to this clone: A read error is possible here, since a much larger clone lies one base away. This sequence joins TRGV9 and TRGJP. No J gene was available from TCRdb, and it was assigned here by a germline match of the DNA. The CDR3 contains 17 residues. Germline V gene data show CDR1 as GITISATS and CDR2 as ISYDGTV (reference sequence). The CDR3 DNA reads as TGTGCCTTGTGGGAGGTGTTCCAAGAGTTGGACAAAAAAATCAAGGTATTT. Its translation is CALWEVFQELDKKIKVF.

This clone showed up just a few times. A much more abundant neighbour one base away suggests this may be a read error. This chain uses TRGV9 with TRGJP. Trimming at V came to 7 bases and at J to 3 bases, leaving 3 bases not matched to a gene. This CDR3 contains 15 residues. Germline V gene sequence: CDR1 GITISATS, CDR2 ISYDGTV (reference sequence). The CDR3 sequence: CALCEQELGKKIKVF. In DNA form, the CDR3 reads TGTGCCTTGTGTGAGCAAGAGTTGGGCAAAAAAATCAAGGTATTT.

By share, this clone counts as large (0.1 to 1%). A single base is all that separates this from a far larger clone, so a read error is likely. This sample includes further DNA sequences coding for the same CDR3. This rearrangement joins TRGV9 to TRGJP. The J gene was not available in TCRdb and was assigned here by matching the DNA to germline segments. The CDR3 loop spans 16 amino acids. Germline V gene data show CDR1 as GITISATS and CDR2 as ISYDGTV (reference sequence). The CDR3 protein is CALWEVQEVGKKIKVF. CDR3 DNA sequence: TGTGCCTTGTGGGAGGTGCAAGAGGTGGGCAAAAAAATCAAGGTATTT.